This is a list of T cell receptor beta chains from one sample in a study of response to subunit inactivated influenza vaccine. TCRdb analysed the RT-PCR reads with MiXCR anew, one entry per CDR3 protein. This table has around 470,000 distinct CDR3 sequences, approximately 7.3% appearing once. This specimen consisted of PBMCs from blood, obtained 23 to 25 months after vaccination. The receptors originated from a man aged 50-75 years who received an inactivated influenza vaccine. Both conserved end residues are part of each CDR3. A D gene is named only where the DNA matches it firmly. The listing skips clone size in some rows; elsewhere it reads once, few, many or a size class.

cdr3_aa cdr3_nt clone_size d_call j_call v_call
CSAKPSGTSGRVSYEQYF TGCAGTGCAAAACCTTCCGGGACTAGCGGGAGGGTATCATACGAGCAGTACTTC few TRBD2 TRBJ2-7 TRBV20-1
CASSQGLSRYNEQFF TGTGCCAGCAGCCAAGGGTTGAGCCGATACAATGAGCAGTTCTTC many . TRBJ2-1 TRBV14
CASSPQLAGLLRGQFF TGTGCCAGCAGTCCCCAACTAGCGGGCCTTCTTAGGGGGCAGTTCTTC few TRBD2 TRBJ2-1 TRBV7-9
CASSLAVIGPETQYF TGCGCCAGCAGCTTGGCGGTTATAGGGCCCGAGACCCAGTACTTC few . TRBJ2-5 TRBV5-1
CSAREGIEQFF TGCAGTGCTAGAGAGGGCATTGAGCAGTTCTTC few . TRBJ2-1 TRBV20-1
CSVSGGLSNEKLFF TGCAGCGTTTCAGGGGGCTTAAGTAATGAAAAACTGTTTTTT many TRBD1 TRBJ1-4 TRBV29-1
CASTRTSSGDTQYF TGTGCCAGCACCCGGACTAGCAGCGGAGATACGCAGTATTTT few TRBD2 TRBJ2-3 TRBV2
CATSDTGLAGGPWEYNEQFF TGTGCCACCAGTGATACCGGACTAGCGGGAGGACCTTGGGAATACAATGAGCAGTTCTTC many TRBD2 TRBJ2-1 TRBV24-1
CSVPSPVSYEQYF TGCAGCGTTCCAAGCCCTGTCTCCTACGAGCAGTACTTC many . TRBJ2-7 TRBV29-1
CSASRGLGDTEAFF TGCAGTGCTTCGAGGGGGCTCGGTGACACTGAAGCTTTCTTT . TRBD1 TRBJ1-1 TRBV20-1
CASSQARETQYF TGTGCCAGCAGCCAAGCTCGAGAGACCCAGTACTTC . . TRBJ2-5 TRBV3-1
CASSLVGRAVYNEQFF TGTGCCAGCAGCTTAGTAGGGCGGGCGGTCTACAATGAGCAGTTCTTC few . TRBJ2-1 TRBV7-8
CSAMDTYSSNQPQHF TGCAGTGCCATGGATACGTACAGTAGCAATCAGCCCCAGCATTTT few . TRBJ1-5 TRBV20-1
CASRGPGGWDETQYF TGTGCCAGCAGGGGCCCCGGCGGGTGGGATGAGACCCAGTACTTC few . TRBJ2-5 TRBV5-6
CASSYLLDEGRSYNEQFF TGTGCCAGCAGTTACCTCCTAGACGAAGGACGCTCCTACAATGAGCAGTTCTTC few . TRBJ2-1 TRBV6-2/TRBV6-3
CASSLGIAGTDTQYF TGTGCCAGCAGTTTAGGTATAGCGGGAACAGATACGCAGTATTTT few TRBD2 TRBJ2-3 TRBV12-3/TRBV12-4
CSASRFLAGAGDTQYF TGCAGTGCTAGTAGGTTCCTAGCGGGGGCCGGTGATACGCAGTATTTT . TRBD2 TRBJ2-3 TRBV20-1
CASSSSAGALTGELFF TGTGCCAGCAGTTCATCAGCGGGAGCCCTAACCGGGGAGCTGTTTTTT many TRBD2 TRBJ2-2 TRBV6-2/TRBV6-3
CASSHARTSMNTEAFF TGCGCCAGCAGCCATGCCCGGACATCAATGAACACTGAAGCTTTCTTT few . TRBJ1-1 TRBV4-3
CASSEGFYEQYF TGTGCCAGCAGTGAAGGGTTCTACGAGCAGTACTTC many . TRBJ2-7 TRBV2
CASSIDGGPYNEQFF TGTGCCAGTAGTATTGACGGTGGGCCCTACAATGAGCAGTTCTTC . . TRBJ2-1 TRBV19
CASSSGHDFQETQYF TGTGCCAGCAGCTCGGGACACGACTTTCAAGAGACCCAGTACTTC few . TRBJ2-5 TRBV7-9
CASSSRLAYNEQFF TGTGCCAGCAGTAGCCGACTAGCCTACAATGAGCAGTTCTTC . . TRBJ2-1 TRBV6-2/TRBV6-3
CAITNGRNEQFF TGTGCCATCACGAACGGACGGAATGAGCAGTTCTTC few . TRBJ2-1 TRBV10-3
CASSPRPGADTQYF TGTGCCAGCTCTCCGCGACCGGGGGCGGATACCCAGTACTTC . . TRBJ2-5 TRBV18
CASSLGIRDGRVQYF TGCGCCAGCAGCTTGGGAATAAGGGACGGTAGGGTCCAGTACTTC few . TRBJ2-7 TRBV5-1
CASTPGGRTEAFF TGTGCCAGCACCCCAGGGGGTCGCACTGAAGCTTTCTTT . TRBD1 TRBJ1-1 TRBV28
CASILRRGHFTDTQYF TGTGCCAGCATTCTTAGGCGGGGACATTTCACAGATACGCAGTATTTT . . TRBJ2-3 TRBV2
CASSLHGTSKTKTQYF TGTGCCAGCAGCTTACATGGGACTAGTAAGACAAAGACCCAGTACTTC many TRBD2 TRBJ2-5 TRBV11-2
CASSQPAGQGSYGYTF TGTGCCAGCAGCCAACCAGCGGGACAGGGGAGCTATGGCTACACCTTC many TRBD1 TRBJ1-2 TRBV7-9
CASRSQRLTGNTIYF TGTGCCAGCAGATCTCAGAGGTTGACTGGAAACACCATATATTTT few . TRBJ1-3 TRBV6-2/TRBV6-3
CATSGGRSHEGEQFF TGTGCCACCAGTGGCGGGAGAAGTCACGAGGGTGAGCAGTTCTTC . TRBD2 TRBJ2-1 TRBV24-1
CASSPRRTSGASYEQYF TGTGCCAGCAGTCCCCGGAGGACTAGCGGGGCCTCTTATGAGCAGTACTTC once TRBD2 TRBJ2-7 TRBV12-3/TRBV12-4
CSAESANYGYTF TGCAGTGCAGAATCAGCTAACTATGGCTACACCTTC few . TRBJ1-2 TRBV20-1
CASSDLGETQYF TGCGCCAGCAGTGACTTGGGAGAGACCCAGTACTTC few . TRBJ2-5 TRBV10-2
CASSLASGSVNEQFF TGCGCCAGCAGCTTGGCTAGCGGTTCCGTCAATGAGCAGTTCTTC many TRBD2 TRBJ2-1 TRBV5-1
CASSRQASTDTQYF TGCGCCAGCAGCCGACAAGCTAGCACAGATACGCAGTATTTT many . TRBJ2-3 TRBV4-3
CATGTSLDTQYF TGTGCCACCGGGACTTCCTTGGATACGCAGTATTTT . . TRBJ2-3 TRBV6-5
CASSLFRLQETQYF TGTGCCAGCAGCTTATTCCGACTCCAAGAGACCCAGTACTTC . . TRBJ2-5 TRBV7-2
CASSYLRSGRLNTGELFF TGTGCCAGCAGTTACCTCCGGTCCGGGAGGCTTAACACCGGGGAGCTGTTTTTT few TRBD2 TRBJ2-2 TRBV6-5
CSASRGRGFYNEQFF TGCAGTGCTAGTAGAGGCAGGGGGTTTTACAATGAGCAGTTCTTC many TRBD1 TRBJ2-1 TRBV20-1
CASHSLRGNTEAFF TGTGCCAGCCACTCCCTCAGGGGGAACACTGAAGCTTTCTTT many . TRBJ1-1 TRBV6-2/TRBV6-3
CASSPSSLGTEAFF TGTGCCAGCAGTCCCTCTAGTCTCGGCACTGAAGCTTTCTTT . . TRBJ1-1 TRBV12-3/TRBV12-4
CASSRGVGAETQYF TGTGCCAGCAGCAGAGGAGTGGGGGCGGAGACCCAGTACTTC few . TRBJ2-5 TRBV11-2
CAISSTGALYEQYF TGTGCCATCAGTTCGACAGGGGCCCTCTACGAGCAGTACTTC . TRBD1 TRBJ2-7 TRBV10-3
CASSLVVAYNEQFF TGCGCCAGCAGCTTGGTAGTGGCTTACAATGAGCAGTTCTTC many . TRBJ2-1 TRBV5-1